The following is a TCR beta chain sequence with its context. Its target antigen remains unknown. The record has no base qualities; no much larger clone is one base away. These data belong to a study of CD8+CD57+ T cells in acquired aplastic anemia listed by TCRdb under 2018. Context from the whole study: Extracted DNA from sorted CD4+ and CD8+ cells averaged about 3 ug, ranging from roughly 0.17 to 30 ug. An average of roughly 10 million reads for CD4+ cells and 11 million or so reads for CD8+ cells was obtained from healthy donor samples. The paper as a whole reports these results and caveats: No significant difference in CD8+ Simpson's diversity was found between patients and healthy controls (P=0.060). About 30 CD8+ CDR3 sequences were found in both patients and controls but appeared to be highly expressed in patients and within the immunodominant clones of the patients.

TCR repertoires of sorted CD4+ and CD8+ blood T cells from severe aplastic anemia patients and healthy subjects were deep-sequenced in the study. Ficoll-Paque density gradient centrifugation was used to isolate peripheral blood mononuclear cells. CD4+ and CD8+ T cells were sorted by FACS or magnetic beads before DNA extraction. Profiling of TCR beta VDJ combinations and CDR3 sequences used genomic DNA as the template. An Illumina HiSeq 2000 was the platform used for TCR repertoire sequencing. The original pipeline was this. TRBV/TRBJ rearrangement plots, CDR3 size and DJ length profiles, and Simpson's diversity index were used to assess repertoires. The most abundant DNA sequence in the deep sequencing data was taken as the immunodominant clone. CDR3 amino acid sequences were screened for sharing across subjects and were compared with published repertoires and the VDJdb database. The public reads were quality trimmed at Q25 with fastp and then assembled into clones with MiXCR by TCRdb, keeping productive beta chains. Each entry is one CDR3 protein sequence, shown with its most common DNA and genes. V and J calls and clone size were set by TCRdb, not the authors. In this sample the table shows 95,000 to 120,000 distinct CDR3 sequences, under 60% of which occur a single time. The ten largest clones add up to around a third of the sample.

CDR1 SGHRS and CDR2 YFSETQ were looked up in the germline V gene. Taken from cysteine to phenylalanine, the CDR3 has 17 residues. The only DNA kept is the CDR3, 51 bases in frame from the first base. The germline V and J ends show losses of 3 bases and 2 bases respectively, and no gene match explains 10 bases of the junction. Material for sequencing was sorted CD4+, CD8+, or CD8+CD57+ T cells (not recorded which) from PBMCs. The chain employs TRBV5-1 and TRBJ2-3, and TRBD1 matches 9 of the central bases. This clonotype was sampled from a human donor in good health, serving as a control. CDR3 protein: CASSSPGQGGYTDTQYF. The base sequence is TGCGCCAGCAGCTCTCCGGGACAGGGAGGTTACACAGATACGCAGTATTTT.